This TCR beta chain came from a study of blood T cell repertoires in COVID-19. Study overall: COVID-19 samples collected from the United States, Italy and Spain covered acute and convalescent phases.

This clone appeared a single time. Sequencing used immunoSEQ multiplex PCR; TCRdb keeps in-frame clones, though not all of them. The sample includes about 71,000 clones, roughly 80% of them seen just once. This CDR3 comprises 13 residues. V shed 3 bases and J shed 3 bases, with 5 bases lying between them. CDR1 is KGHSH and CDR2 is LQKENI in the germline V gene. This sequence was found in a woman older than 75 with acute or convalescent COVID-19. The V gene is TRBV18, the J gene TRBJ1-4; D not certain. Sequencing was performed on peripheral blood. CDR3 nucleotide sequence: TGTGCCAGCTCACCCAGTCCTAATGAAAAACTGTTTTTT. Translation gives CASSPSPNEKLFF. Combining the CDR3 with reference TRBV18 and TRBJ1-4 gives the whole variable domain NAGVMQNPRHLVRRRGQEARLRCSPMKGHSHVYWYRQLPEEGLKFMVYLQKENIIDESGMPKERFSAEFPKEGPSILRIQQVVRGDSAAYFCASSPSPNEKLFFGSGTQLSVL.